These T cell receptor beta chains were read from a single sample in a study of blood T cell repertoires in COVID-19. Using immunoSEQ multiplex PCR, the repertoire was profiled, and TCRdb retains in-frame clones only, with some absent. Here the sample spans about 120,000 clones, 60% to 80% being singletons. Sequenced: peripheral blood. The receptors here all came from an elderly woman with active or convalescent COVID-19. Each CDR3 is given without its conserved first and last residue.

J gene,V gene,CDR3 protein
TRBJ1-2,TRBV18,ASSPDRQGPMTNYGYT
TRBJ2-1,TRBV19,ASRSLGQGGDNEQF
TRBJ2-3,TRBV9,ASSEVGGVGGTQY
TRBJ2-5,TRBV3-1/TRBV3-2,ASSPRLAGVTQY
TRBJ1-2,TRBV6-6,ASSSDRENYGYT
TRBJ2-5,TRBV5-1,ASSQRYTGFQETQY
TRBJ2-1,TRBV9,ASSARAGANNEQF
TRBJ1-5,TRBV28,ASSLNFGLTGDSNQPQH
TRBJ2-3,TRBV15,ATSRDSLLATSTDTQY
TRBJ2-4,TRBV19,ASSPGAGAGAKNIQY
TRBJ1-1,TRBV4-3,ASSQDPVGQQNTEAF
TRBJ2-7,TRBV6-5,ASSRDRGTYEQY
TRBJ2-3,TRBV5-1,ASSLIAGSPTDTQY
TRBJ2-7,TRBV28,ASSWQGAYEQY
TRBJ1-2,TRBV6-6,ASRPSTGNYGYT
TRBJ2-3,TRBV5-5,ASSFRTSGRSSTDTQY
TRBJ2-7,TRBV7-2,ASSLKGTSGSAGYEQY
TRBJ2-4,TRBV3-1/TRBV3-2,ASSHSRGTVENIQY
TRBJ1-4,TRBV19,ASSTPPGVEKLF
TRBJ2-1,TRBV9,ASSVGLAGRVEQF
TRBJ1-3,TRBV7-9,ASSQGQGNTIY
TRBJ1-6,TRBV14,ASSPFRGSPLH
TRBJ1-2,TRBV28,ASSLAGGDYGYT
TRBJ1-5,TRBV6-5,ASCNGQTLQPQH
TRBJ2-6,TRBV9,ASSLGRGLAGANVLT
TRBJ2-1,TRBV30,AWSPSGYNEQF
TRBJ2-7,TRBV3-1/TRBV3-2,ASSPGHGPYEQY
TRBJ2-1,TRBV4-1,ASGRTSESYNEQF
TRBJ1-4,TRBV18,ASSPDRSGDEKLF